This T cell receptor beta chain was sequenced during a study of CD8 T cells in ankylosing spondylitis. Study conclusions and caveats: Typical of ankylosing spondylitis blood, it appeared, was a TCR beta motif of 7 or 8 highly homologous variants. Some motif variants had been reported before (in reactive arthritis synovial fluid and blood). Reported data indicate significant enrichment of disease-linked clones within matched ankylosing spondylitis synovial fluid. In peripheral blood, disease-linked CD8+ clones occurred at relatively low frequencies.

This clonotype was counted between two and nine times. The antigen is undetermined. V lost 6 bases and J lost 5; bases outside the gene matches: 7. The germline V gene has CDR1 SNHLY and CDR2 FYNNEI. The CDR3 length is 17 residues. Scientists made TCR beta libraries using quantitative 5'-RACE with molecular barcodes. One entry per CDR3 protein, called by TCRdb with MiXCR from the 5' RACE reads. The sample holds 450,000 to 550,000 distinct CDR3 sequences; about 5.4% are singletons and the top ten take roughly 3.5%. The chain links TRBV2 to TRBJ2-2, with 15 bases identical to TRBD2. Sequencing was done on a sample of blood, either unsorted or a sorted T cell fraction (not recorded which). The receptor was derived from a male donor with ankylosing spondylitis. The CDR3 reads CASRQPGTSGGTGELFF. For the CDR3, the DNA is TGTGCCAGCAGGCAACCGGGGACTAGCGGGGGGACCGGGGAGCTGTTTTTT. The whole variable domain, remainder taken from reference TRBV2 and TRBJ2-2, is EPEVTQTPSHQVTQMGQEVILRCVPISNHLYFYWYRQILGQKVEFLVSFYNNEISEKSEIFDDQFSVERPDGSNFTLKIRSTKLEDSAMYFCASRQPGTSGGTGELFFGEGSRLTVL.